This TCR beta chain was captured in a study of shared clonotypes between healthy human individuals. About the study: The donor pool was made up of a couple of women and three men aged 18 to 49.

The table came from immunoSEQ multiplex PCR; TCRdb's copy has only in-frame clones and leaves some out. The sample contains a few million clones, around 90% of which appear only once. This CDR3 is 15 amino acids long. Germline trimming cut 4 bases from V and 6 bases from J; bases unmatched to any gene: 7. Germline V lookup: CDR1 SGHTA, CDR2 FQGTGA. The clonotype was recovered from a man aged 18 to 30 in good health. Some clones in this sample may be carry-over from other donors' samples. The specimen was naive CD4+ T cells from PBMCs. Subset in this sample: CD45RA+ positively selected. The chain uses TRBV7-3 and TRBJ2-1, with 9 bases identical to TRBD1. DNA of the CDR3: TGTGCCAGCAGCTCAAGGACAGGGGTACTCAATGAGCAGTTCTTC. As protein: CASSSRTGVLNEQFF. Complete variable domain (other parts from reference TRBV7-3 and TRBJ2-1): GAGVSQTPSNKVTEKGKYVELRCDPISGHTALYWYRQSLGQGPEFLIYFQGTGAADDSGLPNDRFFAVRPEGSVSTLKIQRTERGDSAVYLCASSSRTGVLNEQFFGPGTRLTVL.